This T cell receptor beta chain originates from a study of blood T cells in healthy people across ages. Study-level information: The template switching approach captured approximately one barcoded beta molecule for every two T cells.

With a J-beta primer mix and a sample-barcoded 5' primer, a second PCR ran about 7 to 12 cycles. One entry per CDR3 protein results from TCRdb running MiXCR on the 5' RACE reads. The sample has 800,000 or so distinct CDR3 sequences; about 47% are singletons. This clonotype showed up just once. CDR3 size: 13 residues. Germline V gene lookup returns CDR1 SEHNR and CDR2 FQNEAQ (reference sequence). This clonotype originated in an elderly man in good health. The chain links TRBV7-9 to TRBJ2-5; TRBD1 aligns across 8 bases. The last part of the DNA fits TRBJ2-7 better; the J call may be wrong. Specimen: blood. This CDR3 is CASSLGQVCEQYF. CDR3 in DNA: TGTGCCAGCAGCTTGGGACAGGTCTGCGAGCAGTACTTC.